Listed below are T cell receptor beta chains from one sample, sequenced in a study of cytomegalovirus exposure and HLA in healthy donors. Profiling relied on immunoSEQ multiplex PCR, and the TCRdb table lists in-frame clones only, not all of them. Reported are 180,000 or so clones; the ten largest clones contain roughly 0.74%. Sequences were obtained from PBMCs. These receptors all stem from a boy aged 5-17 years in good health and CMV-seronegative. Both conserved end residues are part of each CDR3. The D gene is left open where the match is weak.

d_gene	v_gene	j_gene	CDR3aa	CDR3nt
TRBD2	TRBV7-6	TRBJ2-2	CASRSTSGGLTNTGELFF	TGTGCCAGCAGGTCTACTAGCGGGGGGCTTACGAACACCGGGGAGCTGTTTTTT
.	TRBV28	TRBJ1-6	CASRTGNNSPLHF	TGTGCCAGCAGAACGGGGAATAATTCACCCCTCCACTTT
TRBD2	TRBV6-5	TRBJ2-3	CASSSGTSITDTQYF	TGTGCCAGCAGCTCCGGGACTAGTATTACAGATACGCAGTATTTT
TRBD1	TRBV7-6	TRBJ1-1	CASSLGTAEAFF	TGTGCCAGCAGCCTAGGGACAGCTGAAGCTTTCTTT
TRBD1	TRBV4-1	TRBJ1-1	CASSQGAPRGQLAEAFF	TGCGCCAGCAGCCAAGGCGCCCCCAGGGGGCAGCTGGCTGAAGCTTTCTTT
.	TRBV6-5	TRBJ1-2	CASTTGETGGYTF	TGTGCCAGCACCACGGGGGAAACAGGAGGCTACACCTTC
.	TRBV19	TRBJ1-1	CASKTGTMGTEAFF	TGTGCCAGTAAAACAGGGACGATGGGCACTGAAGCTTTCTTT
.	TRBV4-2	TRBJ1-6	CASSPSAAQLNNSPLHF	TGTGCCAGCAGCCCATCTGCGGCGCAACTGAATAATTCACCCCTCCACTTT
TRBD1	TRBV6-4	TRBJ1-1	CASSEQGWTEAFF	TGTGCCAGCAGTGAACAGGGGTGGACTGAAGCTTTCTTT
.	TRBV21-1	TRBJ1-1	CASSKDSRGDTEAFF	TGTGCCAGCAGCAAAGATAGCAGGGGTGACACTGAAGCTTTCTTT
TRBD1	TRBV7-2	TRBJ1-2	CASSLDRGAWGYTF	TGTGCCAGCAGCTTAGACAGGGGGGCTTGGGGCTACACCTTC
.	TRBV6-1	TRBJ1-1	CASSNPGYTEAFF	TGTGCCAGCAGCAACCCAGGGTACACTGAAGCTTTCTTT
TRBD1	TRBV12-5	TRBJ1-4	CASALRDRESNEKLFF	TGTGCTAGTGCCCTAAGGGACAGGGAAAGTAATGAAAAACTGTTTTTT
TRBD2	TRBV2	TRBJ2-7	CASGGESYEQYF	TGTGCCAGCGGGGGGGAATCCTACGAGCAGTACTTC
.	TRBV29-1	TRBJ2-1	CSVAEHNNEQFF	TGCAGCGTTGCCGAGCATAACAATGAGCAGTTCTTC
.	TRBV2	TRBJ1-5	CASRTGRASNQPQHF	TGTGCCAGCAGGACCGGGAGGGCTAGCAATCAGCCCCAGCATTTT
.	TRBV2	TRBJ2-1	CASRDDFSSYNEQFF	TGTGCCAGCAGAGACGACTTCAGCTCCTACAATGAGCAGTTCTTC
.	TRBV2	TRBJ2-7	CASKGPGNFGHEQYF	TGTGCCAGCAAGGGCCCAGGGAATTTCGGCCACGAGCAGTACTTC
.	TRBV6-5	TRBJ2-7	CASSWAGLGIYEQYF	TGTGCCAGCAGTTGGGCGGGACTGGGGATCTACGAGCAGTACTTC
TRBD2	TRBV25-1	TRBJ2-7	CASSARLAGVNEQYF	TGTGCCAGCAGTGCCAGACTAGCGGGGGTAAACGAGCAGTACTTC
TRBD1	TRBV6-6	TRBJ1-6	CASTDRGPYENSPLRF	TGTGCCAGCACCGACAGGGGGCCCTATGAGAATTCACCCCTCCGCTTT
TRBD1	TRBV6-5	TRBJ1-1	CASSHTSGDREAFF	TGTGCCAGCAGCCACACGAGTGGGGACAGAGAAGCTTTCTTT
.	TRBV5-1	TRBJ1-2	CASSQGSINYGYTF	TGCGCCAGCAGCCAGGGCAGCATTAACTATGGCTACACCTTC
.	TRBV19	TRBJ1-1	CASSMGPNTEAFF	TGTGCCAGTAGTATGGGCCCCAACACTGAAGCTTTCTTT
.	TRBV14	TRBJ1-2	CASSQAPGPYGYTF	TGTGCCAGCAGCCAAGCCCCAGGTCCTTATGGCTACACCTTC